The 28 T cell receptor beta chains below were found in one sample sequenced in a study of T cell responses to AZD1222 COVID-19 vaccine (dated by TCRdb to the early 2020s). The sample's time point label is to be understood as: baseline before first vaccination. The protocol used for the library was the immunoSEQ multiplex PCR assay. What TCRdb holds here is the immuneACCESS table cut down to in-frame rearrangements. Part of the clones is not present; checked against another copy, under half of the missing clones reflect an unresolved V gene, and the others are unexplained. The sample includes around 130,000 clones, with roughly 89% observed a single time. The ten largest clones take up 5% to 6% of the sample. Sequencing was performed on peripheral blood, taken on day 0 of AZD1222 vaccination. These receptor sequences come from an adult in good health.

As DNA, the CDR3 is TGTGCCAGCAGTTGGGTCGCAAAGGCGGAAGCTTTCTTT. It specifies CASSWVAKAEAFF. The J gene is TRBJ1-1, the V gene TRBV12-3 or TRBV12-4, with no clear D. The CDR3 runs to 13 residues. V was shortened by 4 bases and J by 8 bases, with 14 bases between the two germline ends.

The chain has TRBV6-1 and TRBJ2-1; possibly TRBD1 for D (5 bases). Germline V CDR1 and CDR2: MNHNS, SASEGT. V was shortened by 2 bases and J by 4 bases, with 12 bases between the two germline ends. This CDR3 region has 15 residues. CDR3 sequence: CASSEMPTVYNEQFF. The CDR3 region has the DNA TGTGCCAGCAGTGAAATGCCGACAGTATACAATGAGCAGTTCTTC.

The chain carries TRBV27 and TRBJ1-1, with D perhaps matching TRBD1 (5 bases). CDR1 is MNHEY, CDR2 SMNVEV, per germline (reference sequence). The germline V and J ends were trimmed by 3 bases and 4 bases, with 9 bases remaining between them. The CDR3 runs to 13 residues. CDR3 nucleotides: TGTGCCAGCAGTTTTTGGGGGGGCACTGAAGCTTTCTTT. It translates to CASSFWGGTEAFF.

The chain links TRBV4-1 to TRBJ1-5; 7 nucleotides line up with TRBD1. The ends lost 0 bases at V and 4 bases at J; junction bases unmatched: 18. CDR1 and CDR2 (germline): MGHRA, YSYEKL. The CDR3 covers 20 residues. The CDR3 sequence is CASSQDGPTRTGAWNQPQHF. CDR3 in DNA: TGCGCCAGCAGCCAAGATGGTCCGACCCGAACAGGGGCATGGAATCAGCCCCAGCATTTT.

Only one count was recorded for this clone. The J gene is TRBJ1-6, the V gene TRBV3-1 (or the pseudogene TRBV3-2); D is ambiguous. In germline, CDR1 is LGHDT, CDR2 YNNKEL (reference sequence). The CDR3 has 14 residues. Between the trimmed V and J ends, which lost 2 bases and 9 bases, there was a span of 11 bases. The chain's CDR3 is CASSQLMGGSPLHF. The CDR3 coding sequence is TGTGCCAGCAGCCAATTGATGGGAGGTTCACCCCTCCACTTT.

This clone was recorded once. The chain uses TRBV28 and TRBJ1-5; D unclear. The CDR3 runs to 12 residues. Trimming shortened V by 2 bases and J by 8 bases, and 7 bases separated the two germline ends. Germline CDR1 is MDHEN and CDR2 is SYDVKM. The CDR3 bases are TGTGCCAGCAGTTTACTTCCCGAGCCCCAGCATTTT. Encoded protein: CASSLLPEPQHF.

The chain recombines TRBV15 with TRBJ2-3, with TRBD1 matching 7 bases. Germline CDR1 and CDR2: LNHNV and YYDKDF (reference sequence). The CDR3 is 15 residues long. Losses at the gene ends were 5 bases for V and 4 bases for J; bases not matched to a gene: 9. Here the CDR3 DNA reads TGTGCCACCAGCCCCCGTCTCACAGGGGCAGATACGCAGTATTTT. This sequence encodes CATSPRLTGADTQYF.

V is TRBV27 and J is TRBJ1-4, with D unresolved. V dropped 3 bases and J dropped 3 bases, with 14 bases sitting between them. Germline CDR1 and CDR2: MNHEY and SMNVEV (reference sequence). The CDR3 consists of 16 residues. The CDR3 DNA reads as TGTGCCAGCAGTTTTTCCCCCTCTTCGTCTAATGAAAAACTGTTTTTT. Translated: CASSFSPSSSNEKLFF.

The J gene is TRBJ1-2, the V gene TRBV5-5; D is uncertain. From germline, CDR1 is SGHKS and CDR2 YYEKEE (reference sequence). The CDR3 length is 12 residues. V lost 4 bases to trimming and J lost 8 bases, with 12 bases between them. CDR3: CASSPGESGYTF. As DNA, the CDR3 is TGTGCCAGCAGCCCTGGTGAGTCCGGCTACACCTTC.

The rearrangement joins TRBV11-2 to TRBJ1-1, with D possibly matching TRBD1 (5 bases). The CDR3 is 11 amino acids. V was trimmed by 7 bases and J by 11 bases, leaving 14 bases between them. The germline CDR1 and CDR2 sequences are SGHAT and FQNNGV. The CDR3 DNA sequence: TGTGCCAGCATCTGGGGCCGCAGGGCTTTCTTT. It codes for CASIWGRRAFF.

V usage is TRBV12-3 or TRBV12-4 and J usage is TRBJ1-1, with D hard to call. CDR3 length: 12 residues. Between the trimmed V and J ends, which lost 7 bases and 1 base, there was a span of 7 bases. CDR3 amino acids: CASTQWNTEAFF. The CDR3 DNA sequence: TGTGCCAGCACCCAATGGAACACTGAAGCTTTCTTT.

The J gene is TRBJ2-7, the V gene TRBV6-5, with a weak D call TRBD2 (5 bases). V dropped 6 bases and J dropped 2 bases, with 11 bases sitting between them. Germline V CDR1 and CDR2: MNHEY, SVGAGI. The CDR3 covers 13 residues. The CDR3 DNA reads TGTGCCAGCAGAACAACGGGGACCTACGAGCAGTACTTC. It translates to CASRTTGTYEQYF.

DNA of the CDR3: TGCGCCAGCAGTCGAGGCCCAGGGGAGGAACTGTTTTTT. This codes for CASSRGPGEELFF. The chain is built from TRBV5-1 and TRBJ1-4, with D possibly TRBD1 on 6 matching bases. Germline values: CDR1 SGHRS, CDR2 YFSETQ. V shed 5 bases and J shed 12 bases, with 17 bases lying between them. The CDR3 consists of 13 residues.

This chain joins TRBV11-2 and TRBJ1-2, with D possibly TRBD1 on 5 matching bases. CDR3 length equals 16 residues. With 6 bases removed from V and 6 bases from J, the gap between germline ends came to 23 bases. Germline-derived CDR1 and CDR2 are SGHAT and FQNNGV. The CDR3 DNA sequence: TGTGCCAGCAGTTCCTTGATCCTACGGGGCAAGCATGGCTACACCTTC. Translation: CASSSLILRGKHGYTF.

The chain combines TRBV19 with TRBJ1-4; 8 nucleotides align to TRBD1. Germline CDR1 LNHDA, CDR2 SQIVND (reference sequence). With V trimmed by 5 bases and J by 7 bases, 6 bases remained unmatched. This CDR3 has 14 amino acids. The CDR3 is CASSGQGAVEKLFF. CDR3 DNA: TGTGCCAGTAGTGGTCAGGGGGCGGTTGAAAAACTGTTTTTT.

CDR3 bases: TGTGCCAGCAGCTTGGGGCTAGCGGGAGGTAATGAGCAGTTCTTC. It codes for CASSLGLAGGNEQFF. The chain couples TRBV5-5 to TRBJ2-1; 11 nucleotides line up with TRBD2. CDR1 and CDR2 (germline): SGHKS, YYEKEE (reference sequence). CDR3 length equals 15 residues. Unmatched junction bases numbered 3, after V lost 0 bases and J lost 7 bases.

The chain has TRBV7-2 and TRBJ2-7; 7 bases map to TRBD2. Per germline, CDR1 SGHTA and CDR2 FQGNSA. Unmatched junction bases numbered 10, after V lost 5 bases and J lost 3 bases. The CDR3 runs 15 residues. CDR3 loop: CASSLSLGDYYEQYF. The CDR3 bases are TGTGCCAGCAGCCTCTCCCTCGGGGACTACTACGAGCAGTACTTC. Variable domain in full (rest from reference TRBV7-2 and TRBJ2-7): GAGVSQSPSNKVTEKGKDVELRCDPISGHTALYWYRQSLGQGLEFLIYFQGNSAPDKSGLPSDRFSAERTGGSVSTLTIQRTQQEDSAVYLCASSLSLGDYYEQYFGPGTRLTVT.

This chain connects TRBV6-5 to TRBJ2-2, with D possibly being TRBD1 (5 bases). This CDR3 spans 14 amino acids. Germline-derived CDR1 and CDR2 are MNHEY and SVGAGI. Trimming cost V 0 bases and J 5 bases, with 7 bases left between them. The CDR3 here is CASSYSRVTGELFF. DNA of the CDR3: TGTGCCAGCAGTTACTCCAGGGTGACCGGGGAGCTGTTTTTT.

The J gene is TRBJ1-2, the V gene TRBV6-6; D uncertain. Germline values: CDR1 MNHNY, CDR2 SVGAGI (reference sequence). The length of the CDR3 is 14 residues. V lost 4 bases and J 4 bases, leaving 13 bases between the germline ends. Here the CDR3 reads CASSSPLARYGYTF. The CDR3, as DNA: TGTGCCAGCAGTTCGCCCCTGGCCCGCTATGGCTACACCTTC.

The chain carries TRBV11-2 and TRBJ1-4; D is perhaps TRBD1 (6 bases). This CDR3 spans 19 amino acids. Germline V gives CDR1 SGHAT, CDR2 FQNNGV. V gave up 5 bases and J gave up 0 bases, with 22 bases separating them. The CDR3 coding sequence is TGTGCCAGCAGCCGACTCAGGGGATGGAGCCGCGCAACTAATGAAAAACTGTTTTTT. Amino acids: CASSRLRGWSRATNEKLFF.

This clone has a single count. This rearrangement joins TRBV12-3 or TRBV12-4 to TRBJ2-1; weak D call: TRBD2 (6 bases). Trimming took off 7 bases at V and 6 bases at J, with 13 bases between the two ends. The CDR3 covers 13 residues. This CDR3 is CASNINGGNEQFF. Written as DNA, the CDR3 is TGTGCCAGCAACATTAACGGGGGCAATGAGCAGTTCTTC.

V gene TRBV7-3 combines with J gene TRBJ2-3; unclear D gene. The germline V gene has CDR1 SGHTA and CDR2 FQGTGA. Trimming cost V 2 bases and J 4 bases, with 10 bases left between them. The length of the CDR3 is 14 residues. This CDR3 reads CASSLGSNADTQYF. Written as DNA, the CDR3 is TGTGCCAGCAGCTTAGGGTCGAACGCAGATACGCAGTATTTT.

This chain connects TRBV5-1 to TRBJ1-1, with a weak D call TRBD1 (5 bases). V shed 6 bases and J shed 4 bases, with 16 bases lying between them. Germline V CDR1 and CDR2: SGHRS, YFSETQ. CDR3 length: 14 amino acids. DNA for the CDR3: TGCGCCAGCATGAAGAGTGAGGGGATCACTGAAGCTTTCTTT. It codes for CASMKSEGITEAFF.

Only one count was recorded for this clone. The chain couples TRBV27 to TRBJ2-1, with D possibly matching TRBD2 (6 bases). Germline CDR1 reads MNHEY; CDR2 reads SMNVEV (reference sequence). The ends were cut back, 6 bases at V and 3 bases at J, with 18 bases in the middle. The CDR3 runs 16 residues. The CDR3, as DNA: TGTGCCAGCAGACACTCGCCCCAGGAGGGCTACAATGAGCAGTTCTTC. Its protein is CASRHSPQEGYNEQFF.

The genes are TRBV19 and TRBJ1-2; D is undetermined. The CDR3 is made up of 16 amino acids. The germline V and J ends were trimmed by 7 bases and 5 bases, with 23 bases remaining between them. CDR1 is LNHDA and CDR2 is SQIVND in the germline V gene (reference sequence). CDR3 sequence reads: CASTALDDGEVYGYTF. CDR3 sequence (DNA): TGTGCCAGTACCGCTCTTGACGACGGAGAGGTGTATGGCTACACCTTC.

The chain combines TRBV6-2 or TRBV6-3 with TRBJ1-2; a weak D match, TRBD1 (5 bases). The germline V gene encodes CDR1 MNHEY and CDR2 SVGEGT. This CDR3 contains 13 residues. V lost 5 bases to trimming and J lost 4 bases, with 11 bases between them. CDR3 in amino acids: CASSRGYRYGYTF. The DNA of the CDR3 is TGTGCCAGCAGTCGGGGGTACCGCTATGGCTACACCTTC.

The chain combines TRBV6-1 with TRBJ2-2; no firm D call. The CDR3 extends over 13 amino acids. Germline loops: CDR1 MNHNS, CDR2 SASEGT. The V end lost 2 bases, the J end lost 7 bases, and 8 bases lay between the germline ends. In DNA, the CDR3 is TGTGCCAGCAGTGAACTCGTTATCGGGGAGCTGTTTTTT. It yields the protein CASSELVIGELFF.

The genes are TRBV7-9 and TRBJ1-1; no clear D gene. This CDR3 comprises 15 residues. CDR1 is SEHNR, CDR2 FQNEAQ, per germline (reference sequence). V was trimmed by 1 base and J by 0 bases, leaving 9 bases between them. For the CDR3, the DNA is TGTGCCAGCAGCTTAGTCGTCAGCTTGAACACTGAAGCTTTCTTT. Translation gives CASSLVVSLNTEAFF.